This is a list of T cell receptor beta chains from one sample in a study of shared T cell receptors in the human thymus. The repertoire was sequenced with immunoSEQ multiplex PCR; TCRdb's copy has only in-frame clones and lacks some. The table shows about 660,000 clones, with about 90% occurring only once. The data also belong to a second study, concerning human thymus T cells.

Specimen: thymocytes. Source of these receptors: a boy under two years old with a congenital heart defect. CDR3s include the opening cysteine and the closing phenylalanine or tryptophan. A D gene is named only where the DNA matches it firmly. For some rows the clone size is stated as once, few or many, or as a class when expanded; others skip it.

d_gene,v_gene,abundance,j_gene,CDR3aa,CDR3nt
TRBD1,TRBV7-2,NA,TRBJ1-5,CASSPGQGNNQPQHF,TGTGCCAGCAGCCCGGGACAGGGGAACAATCAGCCCCAGCATTTT
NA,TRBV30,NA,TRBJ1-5,CAWTHPRGDSNQPQHF,TGTGCCTGGACCCATCCCAGGGGAGATAGCAATCAGCCCCAGCATTTT
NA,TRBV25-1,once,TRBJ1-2,CASSGMGGEDYGYTF,TGTGCCAGCAGTGGGATGGGAGGCGAAGACTATGGCTACACCTTC
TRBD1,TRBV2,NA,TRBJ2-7,CATKPDRASEQYF,TGTGCCACCAAACCGGACAGGGCTAGCGAGCAGTACTTC
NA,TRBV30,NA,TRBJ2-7,CAWTLAQGDEQYF,TGTGCCTGGACTTTGGCTCAGGGTGACGAGCAGTACTTC
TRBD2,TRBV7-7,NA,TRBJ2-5,CASILTWASGTQETQYF,TGTGCCAGCATCCTCACGTGGGCTAGCGGGACCCAAGAGACCCAGTACTTC
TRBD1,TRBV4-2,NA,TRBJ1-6,CASGTGDGVLYNSPLHF,TGTGCCAGCGGGACAGGGGACGGAGTTTTGTATAATTCACCCCTCCACTTT
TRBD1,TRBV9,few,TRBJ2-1,CASSANRDRVYNEQFF,TGTGCCAGCAGCGCGAACCGGGACAGGGTTTACAATGAGCAGTTCTTC
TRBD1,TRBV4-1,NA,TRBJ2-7,CASSPGTGFSYEQYF,TGCGCCAGCAGCCCCGGGACAGGGTTCTCCTACGAGCAGTACTTC
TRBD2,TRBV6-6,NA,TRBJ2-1,CASRLPREGGHNEQFF,TGTGCCAGCAGACTGCCGCGGGAGGGGGGGCACAATGAGCAGTTCTTC
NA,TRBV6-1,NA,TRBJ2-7,CASSERRGFVEQYF,TGTGCCAGCAGTGAAAGAAGGGGTTTTGTCGAGCAGTACTTC
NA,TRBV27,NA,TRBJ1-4,CASSSPGGQRNEKLFF,TGTGCCAGCAGTTCTCCGGGGGGGCAGAGGAATGAAAAACTGTTTTTT
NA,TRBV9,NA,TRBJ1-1,CASSNRGSTEAFF,TGTGCCAGCAGCAACCGGGGGTCCACTGAAGCTTTCTTT
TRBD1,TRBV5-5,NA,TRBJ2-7,CASSSSTGFGPYEQYF,TGTGCCAGCAGTTCCTCGACAGGGTTCGGTCCCTACGAGCAGTACTTC
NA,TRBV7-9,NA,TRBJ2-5,CASSSKETQYF,TGTGCCAGCAGCTCTAAAGAGACCCAGTACTTC
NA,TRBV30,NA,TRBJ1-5,CAWSAEAGANQPQHF,TGTGCCTGGAGTGCTGAGGCGGGGGCCAATCAGCCCCAGCATTTT
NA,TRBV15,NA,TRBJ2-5,CATSRWIVTVAGETQYF,TGTGCCACCAGCAGATGGATTGTTACGGTCGCAGGGGAGACCCAGTACTTC
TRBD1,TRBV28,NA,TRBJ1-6,CASSFTGAKSSYNSPLHF,TGTGCCAGCAGTTTTACAGGGGCCAAGAGCTCCTATAATTCACCCCTCCACTTT
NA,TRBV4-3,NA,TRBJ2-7,CASSQNFGSTYEQYF,TGCGCCAGCAGCCAAAATTTTGGGAGTACCTACGAGCAGTACTTC
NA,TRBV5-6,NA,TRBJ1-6,CASSLFWDTKDNSPLHF,TGTGCCAGCAGCTTGTTTTGGGACACCAAAGATAATTCACCCCTCCACTTT
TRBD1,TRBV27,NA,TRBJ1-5,CASSLSLRGDRGALGNQPQHF,TGTGCCAGCAGTTTATCATTAAGGGGGGACAGGGGGGCTCTGGGCAATCAGCCCCAGCATTTT
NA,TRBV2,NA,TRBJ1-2,CASSEAGAGEPYGYTF,TGTGCCAGCAGTGAAGCGGGGGCAGGGGAACCCTATGGCTACACCTTC
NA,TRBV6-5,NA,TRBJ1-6,CASSYAPIPHSPLHF,TGTGCCAGCAGTTATGCGCCGATACCCCATTCACCCCTCCACTTT
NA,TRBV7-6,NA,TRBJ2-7,CASSLVAQGRQPVFYEQYF,TGTGCCAGCAGCTTAGTTGCCCAGGGCAGGCAACCCGTGTTCTACGAGCAGTACTTC
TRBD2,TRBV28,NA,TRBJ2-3,CASSLLAGGFTDTQYF,TGTGCCAGCAGTTTATTAGCGGGAGGTTTCACAGATACGCAGTATTTT
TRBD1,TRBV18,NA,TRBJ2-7,CASSPAGQGSYEQYF,TGTGCCAGCTCACCTGCGGGACAGGGTTCCTACGAGCAGTACTTC
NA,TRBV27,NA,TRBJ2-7,CASSLGRSYEQYF,TGTGCCAGCAGTTTAGGTCGGAGCTACGAGCAGTACTTC
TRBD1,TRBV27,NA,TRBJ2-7,CASRRQGRVSEQYF,TGTGCCAGCAGGCGACAGGGAAGAGTGAGCGAGCAGTACTTC
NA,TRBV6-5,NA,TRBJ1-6,CASRRGYNSPLHF,TGTGCCAGCCGTCGGGGATATAATTCACCCCTCCACTTT
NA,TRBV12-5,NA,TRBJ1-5,CASGLVRFWEVPHQPQHF,TGTGCTAGTGGTTTGGTACGGTTCTGGGAGGTACCCCATCAGCCCCAGCATTTT
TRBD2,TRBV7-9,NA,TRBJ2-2,CASSLASGGRNTGELFF,TGTGCCAGCAGCTTAGCTAGCGGGGGGCGGAACACCGGGGAGCTGTTTTTT
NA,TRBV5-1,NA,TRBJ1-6,CASSSGARSSYNSPLHF,TGCGCCAGCAGCTCTGGGGCCAGGAGCTCCTATAATTCACCCCTCCACTTT
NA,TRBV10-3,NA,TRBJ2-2,CAISDSRQEAGELFF,TGTGCCATCAGTGATTCTCGTCAGGAGGCCGGGGAGCTGTTTTTT
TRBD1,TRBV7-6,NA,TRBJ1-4,CASSLGQQWDSGGRNEKLFF,TGTGCCAGCAGCTTAGGGCAACAATGGGACAGTGGGGGGCGGAATGAAAAACTGTTTTTT
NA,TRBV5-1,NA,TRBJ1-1,CASSFGGTTEAFF,TGCGCCAGCAGCTTTGGCGGGACCACTGAAGCTTTCTTT
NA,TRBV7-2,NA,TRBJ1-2,CASSLKGPGSGYTF,TGTGCCAGCAGCTTAAAAGGCCCCGGGAGCGGCTACACCTTC
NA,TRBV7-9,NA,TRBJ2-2,CASSLPGHTVRVTGELFF,TGTGCCAGCAGCTTACCGGGACATACTGTCCGGGTCACCGGGGAGCTGTTTTTT
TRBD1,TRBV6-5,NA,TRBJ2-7,CASTDRGDRALKQYF,TGTGCCAGCACCGACCGGGGGGACAGGGCATTAAAGCAGTACTTC
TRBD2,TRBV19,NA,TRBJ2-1,CASKLAGGYNEQFF,TGTGCCAGTAAGCTAGCGGGAGGGTACAATGAGCAGTTCTTC
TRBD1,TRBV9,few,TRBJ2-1,CASSQKGTVPNEQFF,TGTGCCAGCAGCCAGAAGGGGACAGTCCCAAATGAGCAGTTCTTC
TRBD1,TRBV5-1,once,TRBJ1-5,CASSPDLGTGFPQPQHF,TGCGCCAGCAGCCCGGATCTCGGGACAGGGTTTCCTCAGCCCCAGCATTTT
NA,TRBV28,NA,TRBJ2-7,CASSLRGQAGAVVTYEQYF,TGTGCCAGCAGTTTACGGGGGCAGGCGGGGGCTGTTGTAACCTACGAGCAGTACTTC
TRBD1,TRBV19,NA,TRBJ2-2,CASSALGETGPSGELFF,TGTGCCAGTAGCGCCTTAGGGGAGACAGGGCCCTCCGGGGAGCTGTTTTTT
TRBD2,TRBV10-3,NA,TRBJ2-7,CAISVTSGAKGLSYEQYF,TGTGCCATCAGTGTAACTAGCGGGGCAAAAGGGCTTTCCTACGAGCAGTACTTC
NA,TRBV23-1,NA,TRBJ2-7,CASRAYEQYF,TGCGCCAGCAGGGCTTACGAGCAGTACTTC
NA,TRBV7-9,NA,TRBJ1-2,CASSLNDRAGYTF,TGTGCCAGCAGCTTAAACGACAGAGCCGGCTACACCTTC
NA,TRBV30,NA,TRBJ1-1,CACVVRTEAFF,TGTGCCTGTGTGGTGCGGACTGAAGCTTTCTTT
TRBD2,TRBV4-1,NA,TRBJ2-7,CASSSGTSGTYEQYF,TGCGCCAGCAGCTCCGGGACTAGCGGTACCTACGAGCAGTACTTC
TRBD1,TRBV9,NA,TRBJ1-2,CASSARPRDRVNYGYTF,TGTGCCAGCAGCGCCCGCCCCCGGGACAGGGTAAACTATGGCTACACCTTC